This passage covers 22 T cell receptor beta chains from one sample sequenced in a study of blood T cell repertoires in COVID-19. Sequencing used immunoSEQ multiplex PCR; TCRdb keeps in-frame clones, though not all of them. The repertoire includes 210,000 or so clones, around 80% of them detected once, and roughly 2.9% sits in the top ten. The sequencing input was peripheral blood. Every receptor here comes from a man aged 45-65 years with active or convalescent COVID-19.

This chain joins TRBV4-3 and TRBJ2-5, with 7 bases aligning to TRBD1. CDR3 length: 14 amino acids. Trimming took 4 bases from V and 4 from J; bases not matched to a gene: 6. Looked up from germline, CDR1 is LGHNA and CDR2 is YSLEER. The CDR3 DNA follows: TGCGCCAGCAGCCGAACGACAGGGCGAGAGACCCAGTACTTC. Protein sequence: CASSRTTGRETQYF.

This clone was counted a single time. This chain's CDR3 is CASSEFMSGYYGYTF. Here the CDR3 DNA reads TGTGCCAGCAGTGAATTTATGTCCGGGTACTATGGCTACACCTTC. The rearrangement links TRBV6-1 to TRBJ1-2; no clear D. The length of the CDR3 is 15 residues. CDR1 MNHNS and CDR2 SASEGT come from the germline V gene. The V gene lost 2 bases and the J gene lost 3 bases, with 13 bases spanning the gap.

V and J are TRBV28 and TRBJ1-1; D uncertain. CDR1 and CDR2 (germline): MDHEN, SYDVKM. V lost 8 bases and J lost 2, with 12 bases in between. The CDR3 consists of 13 residues. CDR3 sequence: CASVSTLNTEAFF. Here the CDR3 DNA reads TGTGCCAGCGTCAGTACCTTAAACACTGAAGCTTTCTTT.

The rearrangement links TRBV5-1 to TRBJ1-4; D remains ambiguous. CDR1 is SGHRS, CDR2 YFSETQ, per germline. The CDR3 is made up of 14 amino acids. With 0 bases removed from V and 3 bases from J, the gap between germline ends came to 6 bases. The DNA of the CDR3 is TGCGCCAGCAGCTTGGTCCGCGCTAATGAAAAACTGTTTTTT. This codes for CASSLVRANEKLFF.

This chain links TRBV28 with TRBJ2-3, with 8 bases identical to TRBD2. This CDR3 has 14 amino acids. In germline, CDR1 is MDHEN, CDR2 SYDVKM. V lost 6 bases and J lost 5; bases outside the gene matches: 7. DNA for the CDR3: TGTGCCAGCAGATTAGCGGGACTGGGAGATACGCAGTATTTT. As protein: CASRLAGLGDTQYF.

The J gene is TRBJ1-1, the V gene TRBV12-3 or TRBV12-4; D gene ambiguous. The CDR3 contains 13 residues. Trimming left V 4 bases short and J 2 bases short, with 8 bases between. The CDR3 coding sequence is TGTGCCAGCAGTTCTGGACTCAACACTGAAGCTTTCTTT. It is translated as CASSSGLNTEAFF.

The chain recombines TRBV6-1 with TRBJ1-2, with a possible D match to TRBD1 (5 bases). Germline CDR1 reads MNHNS; CDR2 reads SASEGT. The V and J ends lost 5 bases and 3 bases respectively, with 10 bases between them. This CDR3 has 13 amino acids. CDR3 amino acids: CASSSGSYYGYTF. In nucleotides, the CDR3 is TGTGCCAGCAGTTCAGGGTCGTACTATGGCTACACCTTC.

This clone has ten or more counts. The chain couples TRBV14 to TRBJ1-1; D ambiguous. V lost 1 base and J lost 2, with 8 bases in between. In germline, CDR1 is SGHDN, CDR2 FVKESK. The CDR3 totals 14 residues. The CDR3 DNA is TGTGCCAGCAGCCAAGTGGCCCCCAACACTGAAGCTTTCTTT. Protein sequence: CASSQVAPNTEAFF.

The chain combines TRBV21-1 with TRBJ1-5; TRBD1, as called in the table, went unchecked against the DNA. TRBV21-1 is marked as a pseudogene. This CDR3 has 14 amino acids. CDR3 sequence reads: CASSVTGGRQPQHF. As DNA, the CDR3 is TGTGCCAGCAGCGTTACAGGGGGCCGGCAGCCCCAGCATTTT.

This clone was picked up a small number of times. The V gene is TRBV4-3, the J gene TRBJ2-1, with D tentatively TRBD1 (5 bases). The CDR3 spans 12 residues. Germline V CDR1 and CDR2: LGHNA, YSLEER. V was cut by 6 bases and J by 6 bases, with 9 bases left in between. CDR3 DNA: TGCGCCAGCAGAAGCAGGGTCAATGAGCAGTTCTTC. Its translation is CASRSRVNEQFF.

This clone was observed a single time. V and J are TRBV7-9 and TRBJ1-2; D may be TRBD1 (6 bases). V gave up 4 bases and J gave up 4 bases, with 13 bases separating them. The V gene's germline CDR1 is SEHNR and CDR2 FQNEAQ (reference sequence). There are 14 residues in the CDR3. CDR3 sequence reads: CASSSAGTPYGYTF. The CDR3 coding sequence is TGTGCCAGCAGCTCCGCCGGGACACCCTATGGCTACACCTTC.

The chain recombines TRBV19 with TRBJ2-1; 7 bases are shared with TRBD2. V trimming: 6 bases; J trimming: 14 bases; junction bases outside the gene matches: 13. Germline-derived CDR1 and CDR2 are LNHDA and SQIVND (reference sequence). The CDR3 loop spans 13 amino acids. For the CDR3, the DNA is TGTGCCAGTAGGGATGCTAGCGGTCTCTCCGAGTTCTTC. Translated: CASRDASGLSEFF.

This chain links TRBV18 with TRBJ2-7; 11 nucleotides line up with TRBD1. CDR1 is KGHSH, CDR2 LQKENI, per germline. This CDR3 comprises 14 residues. V lost 2 bases, J lost 6 bases, and 3 bases stayed unmatched. The CDR3 sequence is CASSPGQGAVEQYF. CDR3 nucleotides: TGTGCCAGCTCACCAGGACAGGGGGCAGTCGAGCAGTACTTC.

V usage is TRBV30 and J usage is TRBJ1-1; D gene unclear. The germline CDR1 and CDR2 sequences are GTSNPN and SVGIG (reference sequence). The CDR3 covers 13 residues. The germline V and J ends were trimmed by 2 bases and 4 bases, with 11 bases remaining between them. CDR3 bases: TGTGCCTGGAGTACACGGAGAGTCACTGAAGCTTTCTTT. This sequence encodes CAWSTRRVTEAFF.

This clone was seen once. DNA for the CDR3: TGTGCCACCAGTGATTCAGGCCTTGACGGGAGAGTCCCAGATACGCAGTATTTT. Its protein is CATSDSGLDGRVPDTQYF. This rearrangement joins TRBV24-1 to TRBJ2-3; perhaps TRBD2 as D (6 bases). This CDR3 is 18 amino acids long. Looked up from germline, CDR1 is KGHDR and CDR2 is SFDVKD. V was pared by 2 bases and J by 4 bases, with 21 bases between.

This clone was seen only a few times. The rearrangement joins TRBV6-1 to TRBJ2-7; 15 nucleotides match TRBD2. This CDR3 contains 17 residues. V shed 4 bases and J 5 bases; nucleotides not matched to a gene: 9. Per germline, CDR1 MNHNS and CDR2 SASEGT. This CDR3 reads CASSGRTSGRGGHEQYF. The CDR3 bases are TGTGCCAGCAGTGGGAGGACTAGCGGGAGGGGGGGCCACGAGCAGTACTTC.

The chain links TRBV9 to TRBJ2-7, with D possibly being TRBD1 (6 bases). The germline CDR1 and CDR2 sequences are SGDLS and YYNGEE. The V end was cut by 4 bases, the J end by 4 bases, with 18 bases between. The CDR3 sequence is 15 residues long. The CDR3 here is CASSTEGTPIYEQYF. In DNA form, the CDR3 reads TGTGCCAGCAGCACCGAAGGGACACCGATTTACGAGCAGTACTTC.

The genes are TRBV7-9 and TRBJ1-1, with TRBD1 matching over 8 bases. The length of the CDR3 is 15 residues. Trimming cost V 0 bases and J 6 bases; bases outside gene matches: 6. Germline lookup yields CDR1 SEHNR and CDR2 FQNEAQ (reference sequence). CDR3 protein: CASSLAGRGLPEAFF. CDR3 coding DNA: TGTGCCAGCAGCTTAGCGGGCAGGGGGCTTCCTGAAGCTTTCTTT.

The chain has TRBV5-6 and TRBJ2-3; D call uncertain. The CDR3 has 15 residues. The germline gives CDR1 SGHDT, CDR2 YYEEEE. Trimming left V 1 base short and J 2 bases short, with 11 bases between. CDR3: CASSLYIPNTDTQYF. The CDR3, as DNA: TGTGCCAGCAGCTTGTACATCCCCAACACAGATACGCAGTATTTT.

This clone was counted once. The V and J genes are TRBV7-9 and TRBJ2-1, with a possible D match to TRBD1 (5 bases). Trimming took off 6 bases at V and 2 bases at J, with 14 bases between the two ends. The length of the CDR3 is 15 residues. The V gene's germline CDR1 is SEHNR and CDR2 FQNEAQ (reference sequence). CDR3 sequence (DNA): TGTGCCAGCAGTTCCGCAGGGATCCCCTACAATGAGCAGTTCTTC. Its protein product is CASSSAGIPYNEQFF.

V usage is TRBV7-9 and J usage is TRBJ1-5; D is undetermined. V lost 4 bases and J 7 bases, leaving 11 bases between the germline ends. CDR1 is SEHNR, CDR2 FQNEAQ, per germline (reference sequence). The CDR3 loop spans 13 amino acids. The CDR3 bases are TGTGCCAGCAGCTCGAGGGCGGGGCAGCCCCAGCATTTT. Protein product: CASSSRAGQPQHF.

This chain uses TRBV5-1 with TRBJ1-2, with unresolved D. The CDR3 has 14 amino acids. Trimming left V 2 bases short and J 0 bases short, with 8 bases between. In germline, CDR1 is SGHRS, CDR2 YFSETQ. The CDR3 DNA sequence: TGCGCCAGCAGCTTCTACGGTTCTAACTATGGCTACACCTTC. Translation: CASSFYGSNYGYTF.